This passage covers 26 T cell receptor beta chains from one sample sequenced in a study of PD-L1 blockade in urothelial cancer. Time point of the sample: peripheral blood 6 weeks after treatment start. Clones were sequenced by immunoSEQ multiplex PCR, and TCRdb holds only the in-frame ones, with some missing. Among 100,000 to 150,000 clones listed, roughly 88% were seen once. The specimen was PBMCs, collected around atezolizumab (anti-PD-L1) treatment. Receptors originate from a middle-aged man with urothelial cancer.

The chain joins TRBV18 to TRBJ2-7; 10 nucleotides agree with TRBD2. Per the germline V gene, CDR1 is KGHSH and CDR2 is LQKENI. The CDR3 is made up of 15 amino acids. J gave up 5 bases and V 3 bases, and 7 bases lay outside the gene matches. In DNA, the CDR3 is TGTGCCAGCTCACCTACTCTAGCGGGAGCGAACGAGCAGTACTTC. Translated, it gives CASSPTLAGANEQYF.

This chain links TRBV5-1 with TRBJ2-4; 9 bases are shared with TRBD1. The germline V gene has CDR1 SGHRS and CDR2 YFSETQ. The CDR3 has 17 residues. Losses at the gene ends were 4 bases for V and 0 bases for J; bases not matched to a gene: 8. The CDR3 loop reads CASSTVTGGLAKNIQYF. DNA for the CDR3: TGCGCCAGCAGCACCGTGACAGGGGGATTAGCCAAAAACATTCAGTACTTC.

The gene calls are TRBV30 and TRBJ2-4; the D is unclear. Germline V gene sequence: CDR1 GTSNPN, CDR2 SVGIG (reference sequence). V was shortened by 1 base and J by 1 base, with 11 bases between the two germline ends. The length of the CDR3 is 15 residues. Here the CDR3 DNA reads TGTGCCTGGAGTGGGGCCTTTGGTGCCAAAAACATTCAGTACTTC. It translates to CAWSGAFGAKNIQYF.

The chain uses TRBV4-1 and TRBJ2-4, with 9 bases fitting TRBD1. The CDR3 contains 14 residues. Per the germline V gene, CDR1 is MGHRA and CDR2 is YSYEKL. V lost 3 bases, J lost 9 bases, and 6 bases stayed unmatched. The DNA for the CDR3 is TGCGCCAGCAGCCAGGGACAGGGACGCGGCATTCAGTACTTC. Translation gives CASSQGQGRGIQYF.

This chain connects TRBV7-9 to TRBJ1-2; D is unresolved. The germline V gene has CDR1 SEHNR and CDR2 FQNEAQ (reference sequence). Between the trimmed V and J ends, which lost 2 bases and 7 bases, there was a span of 14 bases. The CDR3 has 14 amino acids. The CDR3 DNA reads TGTGCCAGCAGCTTAAGCGTGGAGGGAGTTGGCTACACCTTC. This sequence encodes CASSLSVEGVGYTF.

This CDR3 is CASRPGTTVWGEQFF. In DNA, the CDR3 is TGTGCCAGCAGACCCGGGACTACGGTCTGGGGTGAGCAGTTCTTC. This chain connects TRBV2 to TRBJ2-1, with 7 bases matching TRBD2. The CDR3 is 15 residues long. V shed 6 bases, J shed 9 bases, and the junction held 14 bases outside the gene matches. Germline lookup yields CDR1 SNHLY and CDR2 FYNNEI.

The chain has TRBV6-5 and TRBJ2-1; possibly TRBD1 for D (6 bases). V lost 2 bases, J lost 10 bases, and 6 bases lay in between. The V gene's germline CDR1 is MNHEY and CDR2 SVGAGI. This CDR3 is built from 11 residues. The CDR3 bases are TGTGCCAGCAGTTACGGGGGCGAGCAGTTCTTC. Its protein is CASSYGGEQFF.

The chain links TRBV28 to TRBJ2-5; 9 bases agree with TRBD2. In germline, CDR1 is MDHEN, CDR2 SYDVKM. The CDR3 has 15 residues. Trimming at V came to 3 bases and at J to 0 bases, leaving 2 bases not matched to a gene. In DNA form, the CDR3 reads TGTGCCAGCAGTTTGAGCGGGGGGTACCAAGAGACCCAGTACTTC. It codes for CASSLSGGYQETQYF.

This chain links TRBV28 with TRBJ2-7, with a tentative D call TRBD1 (6 bases). The germline V gene encodes CDR1 MDHEN and CDR2 SYDVKM. With 1 base removed from V and 0 bases from J, the gap between germline ends came to 10 bases. This CDR3 region has 15 residues. The chain's CDR3 is CASSLFGTNSYEQYF. DNA of the CDR3: TGTGCCAGCAGTTTATTTGGGACAAACTCCTACGAGCAGTACTTC.

This clone was counted once. CDR3 protein: CASSPRLDRVNTEAFF. DNA of the CDR3: TGTGCCAGCTCACCACGATTGGACAGGGTGAACACTGAAGCTTTCTTT. This rearrangement joins TRBV18 to TRBJ1-1, with TRBD1 matching over 8 bases. CDR1 KGHSH and CDR2 LQKENI come from the germline V gene. Losses at the gene ends were 1 base for V and 0 bases for J; bases not matched to a gene: 4. This CDR3 is built from 16 residues.

The chain combines TRBV30 with TRBJ1-1; D is undetermined. The V gene lost 3 bases and the J gene lost 2 bases, with 13 bases spanning the gap. Germline V gene data show CDR1 as GTSNPN and CDR2 as SVGIG (reference sequence). This CDR3 is built from 14 residues. The CDR3 spells CAWSLNPFNTEAFF. For the CDR3, the DNA is TGTGCCTGGAGCCTAAATCCGTTCAACACTGAAGCTTTCTTT.

This chain joins TRBV5-6 and TRBJ2-5; TRBD2 matches at 10 bases. The junction had 4 bases not matched to a gene; V was cut back by 2 bases and J by 6 bases. This CDR3 has 14 residues. Germline V lookup: CDR1 SGHDT, CDR2 YYEEEE. Here the CDR3 reads CASSFLAGAQTQYF. The CDR3 nucleotides are TGTGCCAGCAGCTTCCTAGCGGGAGCCCAGACCCAGTACTTC. The full variable domain, completed using reference TRBV5-6 and TRBJ2-5, is DAGVTQSPTHLIKTRGQQVTLRCSPKSGHDTVSWYQQALGQGPQFIFQYYEEEERQRGNFPDRFSGHQFPNYSSELNVNALLLGDSALYLCASSFLAGAQTQYFGPGTRLLVL.

The V gene is TRBV28, the J gene TRBJ1-2; possible D gene TRBD1, 5 bases. Germline CDR1 and CDR2: MDHEN and SYDVKM. V was trimmed by 6 bases and J by 4 bases, leaving 9 bases between them. The CDR3 has 12 amino acids. CDR3 amino acids: CASRTEGYGYTF. CDR3 in DNA: TGTGCCAGCAGGACAGAAGGCTATGGCTACACCTTC.

The J gene is TRBJ2-3, the V gene TRBV27; 10 nucleotides match TRBD2. The CDR3 sequence is 17 residues long. The V gene end was trimmed by 0 bases and the J gene end by 6 bases; junction bases not matched to a gene: 9. The V gene's germline CDR1 is MNHEY and CDR2 SMNVEV (reference sequence). DNA of the CDR3: TGTGCCAGCAGTTTATCGAACCTAGCGGGAGTTTCTGATACGCAGTATTTT. This translates into CASSLSNLAGVSDTQYF.

In its sample, this clone was seen once. The gene calls are TRBV5-1 and TRBJ1-5; 9 nucleotides agree with TRBD1. The J segment lost 0 bases and the V segment lost 0 bases, leaving 16 bases of the junction unmatched. The CDR3 runs to 21 residues. Germline V lookup: CDR1 SGHRS, CDR2 YFSETQ. CDR3 region: CASSLGGGVNRGPYSNQPQHF. CDR3 nucleotides: TGCGCCAGCAGCTTGGGGGGAGGGGTAAACAGGGGGCCTTATAGCAATCAGCCCCAGCATTTT.

The chain uses TRBV6-4 and TRBJ2-2; 11 positions match TRBD2. V lost 6 bases, J lost 0 bases, and 12 bases stayed unmatched. The CDR3 contains 19 residues. CDR1 is MRHNA and CDR2 is SNTAGT in the germline V gene. CDR3 protein: CASRGTSGNPRTNTGELFF. The DNA of the CDR3 is TGTGCCAGCAGAGGGACTAGCGGAAACCCTCGGACGAACACCGGGGAGCTGTTTTTT.

This clone was counted a single time. CDR3 residues: CASSVQRREKLFF. DNA of the CDR3: TGTGCCAGCAGTGTACAGAGAAGGGAAAAACTGTTTTTT. The chain uses TRBV6-6 and TRBJ1-4; D gene ambiguous. This CDR3 comprises 13 residues. Germline V gives CDR1 MNHNY, CDR2 SVGAGI (reference sequence). V gave up 5 bases and J gave up 8 bases, with 12 bases separating them.

J is TRBJ1-1 and V is TRBV28, with 8 bases matching TRBD1. V shed 6 bases, J shed 0 bases, and the junction held 12 bases outside the gene matches. CDR1 and CDR2 from the germline V gene are MDHEN and SYDVKM. CDR3 length: 17 amino acids. Here the CDR3 reads CASSSLGQGGMNTEAFF. For the CDR3, the DNA is TGTGCCAGCAGCTCCCTAGGACAGGGTGGTATGAACACTGAAGCTTTCTTT.

The chain joins TRBV28 to TRBJ2-3; a possible D gene is TRBD2 (5 bases). V was trimmed by 5 bases and J by 2 bases, leaving 8 bases between them. CDR1 is MDHEN and CDR2 is SYDVKM in the germline V gene. CDR3 length equals 13 residues. CDR3 DNA: TGTGCCAGCAGTAGCGGTTTCACAGATACGCAGTATTTT. It is translated as CASSSGFTDTQYF.

The genes are TRBV5-1 and TRBJ2-2, with D possibly TRBD1 on 6 matching bases. The length of the CDR3 is 16 residues. The V and J ends lost 1 base and 3 bases respectively, with 13 bases between them. Germline V gene data show CDR1 as SGHRS and CDR2 as YFSETQ. The CDR3 DNA reads as TGCGCCAGCAGCTTGATGCCAGGGGCTGACACCGGGGAGCTGTTTTTT. It encodes CASSLMPGADTGELFF.

This chain joins TRBV28 and TRBJ2-7; 7 bases are shared with TRBD1. The trim removed 5 bases at V and 0 bases at J, leaving 13 bases unmatched. CDR3 length: 17 amino acids. Germline-derived CDR1 and CDR2 are MDHEN and SYDVKM. The CDR3 coding sequence is TGTGCCAGCAGTCCAGTTTTCCTCCGGGACAGCTCCTACGAGCAGTACTTC. Protein: CASSPVFLRDSSYEQYF. The full variable domain, with the rest looked up from reference TRBV28 and TRBJ2-7, is DVKVTQSSRYLVKRTGEKVFLECVQDMDHENMFWYRQDPGLGLRLIYFSYDVKMKEKGDIPEGYSVSREKKERFSLILESASTNQTSMYLCASSPVFLRDSSYEQYFGPGTRLTVT.

The gene calls are TRBV4-1 and TRBJ2-7; a weak D match, TRBD2 (5 bases). The V end was cut by 1 base, the J end by 5 bases, with 18 bases between. This CDR3 has 16 amino acids. Germline-derived CDR1 and CDR2 are MGHRA and YSYEKL. The CDR3 DNA sequence: TGCGCCAGCAGCCAAGGTGTGTCGGACGGGATCAACGAGCAGTACTTC. Translated: CASSQGVSDGINEQYF.

The chain employs TRBV19 and TRBJ1-5, with 9 bases matching TRBD1. The CDR3 totals 16 residues. CDR1 LNHDA and CDR2 SQIVND come from the germline V gene (reference sequence). V lost 6 bases to trimming and J lost 1 base; unmatched junction nucleotides: 7. The CDR3 DNA follows: TGTGCCAGTAGGCCGGGACAGGGACGCAGCAATCAGCCCCAGCATTTT. Protein: CASRPGQGRSNQPQHF.

CDR3: CASSPGGELFF. DNA for the CDR3: TGCGCCAGCAGCCCCGGGGGGGAGCTGTTTTTT. This rearrangement joins TRBV5-1 to TRBJ2-2, with D hard to call. Trimming removed 4 bases at V and 8 bases at J, with 6 bases between. The V gene's germline CDR1 is SGHRS and CDR2 YFSETQ. This CDR3 has 11 residues.

The chain has TRBV19 and TRBJ1-3, with D uncertain. This CDR3 spans 16 amino acids. The V gene's germline CDR1 is LNHDA and CDR2 SQIVND (reference sequence). Trimming took 3 bases from V and 0 from J, leaving 12 bases between them. In DNA, the CDR3 is TGTGCCAGTAGTATTCTTACAGCCTCCTCTGGAAACACCATATATTTT. Translating gives CASSILTASSGNTIYF. Complete variable domain (other parts from reference TRBV19 and TRBJ1-3): DGGITQSPKYLFRKEGQNVTLSCEQNLNHDAMYWYRQDPGQGLRLIYYSQIVNDFQKGDIAEGYSVSREKKESFPLTVTSAQKNPTAFYLCASSILTASSGNTIYFGEGSWLTVV.

The V and J genes are TRBV5-5 and TRBJ2-1; 9 bases line up with TRBD2. The germline gives CDR1 SGHKS, CDR2 YYEKEE (reference sequence). J lost 9 bases, V lost 4 bases, and 14 bases had no gene match. The CDR3 is 16 amino acids. The CDR3 spells CASSTQPPAGGREQFF. DNA for the CDR3: TGTGCCAGCAGCACCCAACCTCCAGCGGGGGGTCGTGAGCAGTTCTTC.